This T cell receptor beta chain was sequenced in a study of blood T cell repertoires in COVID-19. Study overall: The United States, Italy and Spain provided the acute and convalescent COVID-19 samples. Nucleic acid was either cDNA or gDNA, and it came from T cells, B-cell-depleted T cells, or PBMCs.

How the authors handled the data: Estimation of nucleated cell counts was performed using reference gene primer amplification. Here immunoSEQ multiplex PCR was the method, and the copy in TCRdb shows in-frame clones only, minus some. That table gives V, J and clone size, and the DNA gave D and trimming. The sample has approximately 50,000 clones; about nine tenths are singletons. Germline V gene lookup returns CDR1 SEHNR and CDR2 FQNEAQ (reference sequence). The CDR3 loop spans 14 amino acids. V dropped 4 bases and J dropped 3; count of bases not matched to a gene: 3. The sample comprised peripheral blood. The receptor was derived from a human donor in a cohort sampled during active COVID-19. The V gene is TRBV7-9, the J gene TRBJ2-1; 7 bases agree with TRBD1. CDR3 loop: CASSSGQFYNEQFF. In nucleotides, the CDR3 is TGTGCCAGCAGCTCGGGACAGTTCTACAATGAGCAGTTCTTC.